This record looks at one T cell receptor (beta chain) sequence and its context. This entry belongs to a study of T cell responses to AZD1222 COVID-19 vaccine. Method: immunoSEQ multiplex PCR; TCRdb's copy keeps in-frame clones and lacks some. The table lists over 90,000 clones, roughly 87% of them singletons. With 8 bases clipped from V and 5 bases from J, the junction kept 11 bases outside the gene matches. The germline V gene has CDR1 ENHRY and CDR2 SYGVKD. This CDR3 comprises 15 residues. The rearrangement uses TRBV10-3 and TRBJ2-7; 11 bases agree with TRBD1. The sequence was collected from an adult in good health. Here the sequenced sample was peripheral blood, taken on day 0 of AZD1222 vaccination. CDR3 residues: CAIQGVGQGANEQYF. The CDR3 region has the DNA TGTGCCATCCAGGGGGTAGGACAGGGGGCGAACGAGCAGTACTTC.